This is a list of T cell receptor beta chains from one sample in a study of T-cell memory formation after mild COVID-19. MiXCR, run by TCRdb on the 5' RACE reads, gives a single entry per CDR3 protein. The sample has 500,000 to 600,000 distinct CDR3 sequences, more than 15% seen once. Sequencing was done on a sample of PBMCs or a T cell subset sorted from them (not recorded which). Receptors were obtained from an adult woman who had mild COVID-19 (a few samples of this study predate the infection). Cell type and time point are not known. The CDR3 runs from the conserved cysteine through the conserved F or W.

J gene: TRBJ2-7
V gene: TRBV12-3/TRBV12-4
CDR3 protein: CASSIRTLRGEQYF

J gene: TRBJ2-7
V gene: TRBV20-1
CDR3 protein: CSAREQGSLLNEQYF

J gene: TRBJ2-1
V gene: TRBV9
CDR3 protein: CASSVVLGDSYSYNEQFF

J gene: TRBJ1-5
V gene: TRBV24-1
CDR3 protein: CATSDGAWSNQPQHF

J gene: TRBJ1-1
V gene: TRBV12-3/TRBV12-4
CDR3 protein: CASSRTEQSFEAFF

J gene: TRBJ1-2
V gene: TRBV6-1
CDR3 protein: CASTRDRGDGGYTF

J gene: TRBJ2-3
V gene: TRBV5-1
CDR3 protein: CASSDSGGSTDTQYF

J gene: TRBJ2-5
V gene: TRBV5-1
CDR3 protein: CASRRGQGETQYF

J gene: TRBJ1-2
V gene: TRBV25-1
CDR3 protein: CASSDRRTGAYGYTF

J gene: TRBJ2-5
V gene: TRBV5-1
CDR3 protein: CASSQTPGSRYQETQYF

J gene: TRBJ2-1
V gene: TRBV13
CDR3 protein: CASRPRTSGSVNEQFF

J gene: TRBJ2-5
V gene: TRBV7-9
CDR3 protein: CASSPPKYAFQETQYF

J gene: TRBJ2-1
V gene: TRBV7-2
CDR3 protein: CASSLASRYNEQFF

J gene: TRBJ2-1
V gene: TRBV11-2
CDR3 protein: CASSLGEGVGKFF

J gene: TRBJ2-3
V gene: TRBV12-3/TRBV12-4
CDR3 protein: CASSLAPQGTDTQYF

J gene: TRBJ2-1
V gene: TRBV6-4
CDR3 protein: CASSMTGRASGRRDEQFF

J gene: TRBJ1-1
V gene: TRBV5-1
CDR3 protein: CASSLFGDSGTEAFF

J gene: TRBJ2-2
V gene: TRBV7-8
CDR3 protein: CASSFSGGYTGELFF

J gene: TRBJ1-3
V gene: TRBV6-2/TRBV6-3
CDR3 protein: CASRRTGGTGNTIYF

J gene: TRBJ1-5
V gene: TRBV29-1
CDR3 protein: CSASGGSNQPQHF

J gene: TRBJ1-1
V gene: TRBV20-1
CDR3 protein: CSAPRTGEAFF

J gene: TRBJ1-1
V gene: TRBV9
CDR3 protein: CASSARTGGDTEAFF

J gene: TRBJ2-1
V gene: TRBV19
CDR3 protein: CASSGTSGGFDEQFF

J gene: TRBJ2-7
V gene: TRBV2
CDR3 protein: CASRSARAGYEQYF

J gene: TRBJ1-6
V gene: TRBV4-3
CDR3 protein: CASSQDGGTGSYNSPLHF

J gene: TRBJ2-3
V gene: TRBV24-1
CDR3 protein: CATSARNSGGDTQYF

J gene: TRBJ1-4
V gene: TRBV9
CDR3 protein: CASSVMGKRGLNEKLFF

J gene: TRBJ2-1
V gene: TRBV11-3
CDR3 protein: CASGEYNEQFF

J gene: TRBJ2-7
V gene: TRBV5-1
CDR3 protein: CASSLSSQGIDEQYF

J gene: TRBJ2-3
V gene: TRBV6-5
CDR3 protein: CASSNRPGGGSGTDTQYF

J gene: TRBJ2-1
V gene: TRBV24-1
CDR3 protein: CATSDSRAMNQFF

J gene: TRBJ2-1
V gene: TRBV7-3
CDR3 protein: CASSLDGKYNEQFF

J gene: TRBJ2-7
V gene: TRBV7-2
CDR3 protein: CASSSTGTVTYEQYF

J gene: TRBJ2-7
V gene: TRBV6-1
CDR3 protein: CASSEETPLLEDEQYF

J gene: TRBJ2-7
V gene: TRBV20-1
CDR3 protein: CSARDPREVYEQYF

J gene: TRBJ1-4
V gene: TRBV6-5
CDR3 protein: CASSGQGNEKLFF

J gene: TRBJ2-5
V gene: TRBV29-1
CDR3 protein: CSAPTGGGETQYF